The 8 T cell receptor beta chains reported below all come from one sample, sequenced in a study of shared clonotypes between healthy human individuals. In the naive CD8 group, cells lacked CD45RO and were positively selected for CCR7, so terminally differentiated effector memory CD45RA+ cells were left out. TCRdb's table, derived via immunoSEQ multiplex PCR, lists solely in-frame clones and lacks some. This sample has around 2,000,000 clones, with about 92% found just once. Sequencing was done on a sample of naive CD8+ T cells from PBMCs. Receptors originate from a man aged 18 to 30 in good health. Some clones in this sample may be carry-over from other donors' samples.

The chain employs TRBV28 and TRBJ1-2; D is possibly TRBD1 (5 bases). This CDR3 has 17 residues. Trimming left V 5 bases short and J 2 bases short, with 21 bases between. Germline assignment: CDR1 MDHEN and CDR2 SYDVKM. CDR3 DNA: TGTGCCAGCAGTCGACCCCCCGGGGGGACCTACAACTATGGCTACACCTTC. Its translation: CASSRPPGGTYNYGYTF.

This clone came up a few times. The rearrangement links TRBV28 to TRBJ1-1; D uncertain. The germline CDR1 and CDR2 sequences are MDHEN and SYDVKM. Trimming cost V 6 bases and J 6 bases, with 20 bases left between them. This CDR3 region has 15 residues. The CDR3 region has the DNA TGTGCCAGCAGGAAAGGTAGACTTTCGGTCGCTGAAGCTTTCTTT. Protein: CASRKGRLSVAEAFF.

The gene calls are TRBV27 and TRBJ2-1; unclear D gene. Germline CDR1 reads MNHEY; CDR2 reads SMNVEV (reference sequence). V was clipped by 5 bases and J by 7 bases, with 9 bases between them. CDR3 length: 12 amino acids. The CDR3 bases are TGTGCCAGCAGTCCCGGAATTAATGAGCAGTTCTTC. This gives the protein CASSPGINEQFF.

J is TRBJ2-3 and V is TRBV5-4; no clear D gene. Trimming took off 1 base at V and 2 bases at J, with 5 bases between the two ends. There are 13 residues in the CDR3. The germline CDR1 and CDR2 sequences are SGHNT and YYREEE (reference sequence). As DNA, the CDR3 is TGTGCCAGCAGCTTGACAGACACAGATACGCAGTATTTT. Translated, it gives CASSLTDTDTQYF.

V and J are TRBV9 and TRBJ1-3; a weak D match, TRBD1 (6 bases). Between the trimmed V and J ends, which lost 4 bases and 4 bases, there was a span of 15 bases. This CDR3 is 15 amino acids long. Per germline, CDR1 SGDLS and CDR2 YYNGEE. CDR3 amino acids: CASSQGQSQGNTIYF. The DNA of the CDR3 is TGTGCCAGCAGCCAAGGACAGAGCCAGGGAAACACCATATATTTT. Full variable domain (remainder filled in from reference TRBV9 and TRBJ1-3): DSGVTQTPKHLITATGQRVTLRCSPRSGDLSVYWYQQSLDQGLQFLIQYYNGEERAKGNILERFSAQQFPDLHSELNLSSLELGDSALYFCASSQGQSQGNTIYFGEGSWLTVV.

The chain has TRBV28 and TRBJ1-1; D gene unclear. Germline V CDR1 and CDR2: MDHEN, SYDVKM. The V gene lost 0 bases and the J gene lost 6 bases, with 11 bases spanning the gap. The CDR3 sequence is 14 residues long. The CDR3 nucleotides are TGTGCCAGCAGTTTATGGTCGGGGAGAGCTGAAGCTTTCTTT. Translating gives CASSLWSGRAEAFF.

This chain links TRBV4-3 with TRBJ1-3, with D tentatively TRBD1 (5 bases). Between the trimmed V and J ends, which lost 7 bases and 0 bases, there was a span of 25 bases. The V gene's germline CDR1 is LGHNA and CDR2 YSLEER. This CDR3 comprises 19 residues. CDR3: CASNNKYRLGRSSGNTIYF. The DNA of the CDR3 is TGCGCCAGCAACAACAAGTACCGATTGGGACGGAGCTCTGGAAACACCATATATTTT.

The sample holds one count of this clone. V is TRBV7-2 and J is TRBJ2-7; D not certain. Germline V lookup: CDR1 SGHTA, CDR2 FQGNSA. CDR3 length: 17 amino acids. Trimming took off 1 base at V and 0 bases at J, with 16 bases between the two ends. CDR3 sequence (DNA): TGTGCCAGCAGCTTAGTCCACGGCGCTTACAGCTCCTACGAGCAGTACTTC. Its protein is CASSLVHGAYSSYEQYF.